This passage covers 14 T cell receptor beta chains from one sample sequenced in a study of CD8 T cells in ankylosing spondylitis. TCRdb called the 5' RACE reads again in MiXCR, with one record for every CDR3 protein. The sample shows hundreds of thousands of distinct CDR3 sequences, around 32% of them seen only once. Material: blood, either unsorted or a sorted T cell fraction (not recorded which). The receptor source for this set is a male donor with ankylosing spondylitis or in good health (not recorded which).

In its sample, this clonotype was seen a few times. This chain uses TRBV20-1 with TRBJ2-5, with 7 nucleotides matching TRBD1. Germline lookup yields CDR1 DFQATT and CDR2 SNEGSKA (reference sequence). The CDR3 length is 13 residues. V dropped 6 bases and J dropped 2; count of bases not matched to a gene: 6. CDR3 DNA: TGCAGTGCCCCGACAGGGCAACAAGAGACCCAGTACTTC. Protein product: CSAPTGQQETQYF.

The rearrangement links TRBV6-5 to TRBJ2-1, with 7 positions matching TRBD2. Looked up from germline, CDR1 is MNHEY and CDR2 is SVGAGI. The CDR3 contains 16 residues. Unmatched junction bases numbered 7, after V lost 0 bases and J lost 5 bases. Written as DNA, the CDR3 is TGTGCCAGCAGTTACTCGAAGAGGGGACTAAACAATGAGCAGTTCTTC. Its translation is CASSYSKRGLNNEQFF.

To note about this clonotype: A read error may account for a junction end that differs from germline. The CDR3 nucleotides read TGTCCCAGCAGCTTAACGCTCAACACTGAAGCTTTCTTT. This translates into CPSSLTLNTEAFF. The chain has TRBV7-9 and TRBJ1-1; D gene ambiguous. The CDR3 is made up of 13 amino acids. Germline-derived CDR1 and CDR2 are SEHNR and FQNEAQ (reference sequence).

The J gene is TRBJ2-5, the V gene TRBV18, with D unclear. Trimming took 3 bases from V and 1 from J, leaving 9 bases between them. Germline loops: CDR1 KGHSH, CDR2 LQKENI. The CDR3 loop spans 14 amino acids. The CDR3 protein is CASSPLPIQETQYF. The CDR3 DNA is TGTGCCAGCTCACCTTTGCCCATCCAAGAGACCCAGTACTTC. Drawing the rest from reference TRBV18 and TRBJ2-5, the complete variable domain is NAGVMQNPRHLVRRRGQEARLRCSPMKGHSHVYWYRQLPEEGLKFMVYLQKENIIDESGMPKERFSAEFPKEGPSILRIQQVVRGDSAAYFCASSPLPIQETQYFGPGTRLLVL.

V usage is TRBV7-3 and J usage is TRBJ2-6; D not resolved. This CDR3 is built from 16 residues. CDR1 and CDR2 (germline): SGHTA, FQGTGA. V dropped 3 bases and J dropped 4 bases, with 13 bases sitting between them. This chain's CDR3 is CASSFTLGSGANVLTF. CDR3 bases: TGTGCCAGCAGCTTCACACTGGGATCCGGGGCCAACGTCCTGACTTTC.

This clonotype was picked up a small number of times. The J gene is TRBJ2-3, the V gene TRBV20-1, with 8 bases aligning to TRBD1. V shed 8 bases and J 1 base; nucleotides not matched to a gene: 11. Germline V gives CDR1 DFQATT, CDR2 SNEGSKA (reference sequence). This CDR3 is built from 15 residues. Here the CDR3 reads CSSAGGALGTDTQYF. CDR3 sequence (DNA): TGCAGTTCCGCAGGGGGCGCACTGGGCACAGATACGCAGTATTTT.

This clonotype was counted between two and nine times. CDR3 region: CASSERQGNSPLHF. The CDR3 region has the DNA TGTGCCAGCAGCGAGAGACAGGGGAATTCACCCCTCCACTTT. The chain combines TRBV9 with TRBJ1-6; the match to TRBD1 covers 8 bases. The J segment lost 7 bases and the V segment lost 3 bases, leaving 3 bases of the junction unmatched. Looked up from germline, CDR1 is SGDLS and CDR2 is YYNGEE. The length of the CDR3 is 14 residues.

The V and J genes are TRBV7-6 and TRBJ1-1, with a tentative D call TRBD1 (6 bases). This CDR3 comprises 16 residues. V was shortened by 0 bases and J by 1 base, with 12 bases between the two germline ends. Per the germline V gene, CDR1 is SGHVS and CDR2 is FNYEAQ. Written as DNA, the CDR3 is TGTGCCAGCAGCTTAGCGCGCGGGGGCGGGAACACTGAAGCTTTCTTT. It is translated as CASSLARGGGNTEAFF.

This clonotype has a handful of counts. This chain joins TRBV9 and TRBJ1-2, with D perhaps TRBD1 (5 bases). Germline V gene data show CDR1 as SGDLS and CDR2 as YYNGEE. Trimming took off 0 bases at V and 8 bases at J, with 17 bases between the two ends. The CDR3 is 15 amino acids. The CDR3 DNA follows: TGTGCCAGCAGCGTAGGCGGCCGAGGTTCAGGGGGCTACACCTTC. Translation: CASSVGGRGSGGYTF.

This chain joins TRBV7-8 and TRBJ2-3, with D perhaps given as TRBD1 or TRBD2 (6 bases each). This CDR3 contains 15 residues. V lost 6 bases and J lost 6, with 19 bases in between. Germline values: CDR1 SGHVS, CDR2 FQNEAQ. The CDR3 nucleotides are TGTGCCAGCAGACCAGCTGGGGGGCGCCTTGATACGCAGTATTTT. Residues: CASRPAGGRLDTQYF. The full variable domain, rest sourced from reference TRBV7-8 and TRBJ2-3, is GAGVSQSPRYKVAKRGQDVALRCDPISGHVSLFWYQQALGQGPEFLTYFQNEAQLDKSGLPSDRFFAERPEGSVSTLKIQRTQQEDSAVYLCASRPAGGRLDTQYFGPGTRLTVL.

The chain has TRBV2 and TRBJ1-6, with TRBD1 as a possible D gene (6 bases). The ends were cut back, 7 bases at V and 8 bases at J, with 18 bases in the middle. Germline V lookup: CDR1 SNHLY, CDR2 FYNNEI. This CDR3 comprises 15 residues. CDR3 in DNA: TGTGCCAGCAATTGGTGGGGGCAGGGTCATTCACCCCTCCACTTT. The encoded protein is CASNWWGQGHSPLHF.

This clonotype turned up a few times. The chain joins TRBV10-2 to TRBJ2-7, with 11 bases identical to TRBD1. Looked up from germline, CDR1 is WSHSY and CDR2 is SAAADI. Losses at the gene ends were 3 bases for V and 3 bases for J; bases not matched to a gene: 4. This CDR3 is built from 15 residues. CDR3 in DNA: TGCGCCAGCAGTGATTGGGGACAGGGGGACTACGAGCAGTACTTC. It yields the protein CASSDWGQGDYEQYF.

This clonotype has just a few counts. The V call is TRBV20-1, the J call TRBJ2-1, with 7 bases lining up with TRBD1. Germline-derived CDR1 and CDR2 are DFQATT and SNEGSKA (reference sequence). The CDR3 is 12 amino acids. V lost 4 bases to trimming and J lost 9 bases; unmatched junction nucleotides: 6. The CDR3 bases are TGCAGTGCTAACTACGACAGGGTTGAGCAGTTCTTC. Translating gives CSANYDRVEQFF.

The J gene is TRBJ1-4, the V gene TRBV15; D uncertain. The CDR3 is 13 residues long. In germline, CDR1 is LNHNV, CDR2 YYDKDF (reference sequence). Trimming shortened V by 8 bases and J by 1 base, and 8 bases separated the two germline ends. In DNA form, the CDR3 reads TGTGCCACCCTGGAGGGAACTAATGAAAAACTGTTTTTT. It is translated as CATLEGTNEKLFF.